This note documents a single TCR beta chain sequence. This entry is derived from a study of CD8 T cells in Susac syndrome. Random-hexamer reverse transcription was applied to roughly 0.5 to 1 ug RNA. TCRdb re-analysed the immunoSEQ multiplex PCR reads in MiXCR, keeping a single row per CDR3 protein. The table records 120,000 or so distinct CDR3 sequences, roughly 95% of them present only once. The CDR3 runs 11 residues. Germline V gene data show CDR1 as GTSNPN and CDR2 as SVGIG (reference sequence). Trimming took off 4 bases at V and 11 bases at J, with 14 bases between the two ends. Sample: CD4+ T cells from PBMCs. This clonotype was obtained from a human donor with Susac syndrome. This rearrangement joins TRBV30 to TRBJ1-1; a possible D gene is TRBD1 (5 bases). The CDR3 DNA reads TGTGCCTGGACCGAAGGGGCCGCTGCTTTCTTT. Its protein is CAWTEGAAAFF.